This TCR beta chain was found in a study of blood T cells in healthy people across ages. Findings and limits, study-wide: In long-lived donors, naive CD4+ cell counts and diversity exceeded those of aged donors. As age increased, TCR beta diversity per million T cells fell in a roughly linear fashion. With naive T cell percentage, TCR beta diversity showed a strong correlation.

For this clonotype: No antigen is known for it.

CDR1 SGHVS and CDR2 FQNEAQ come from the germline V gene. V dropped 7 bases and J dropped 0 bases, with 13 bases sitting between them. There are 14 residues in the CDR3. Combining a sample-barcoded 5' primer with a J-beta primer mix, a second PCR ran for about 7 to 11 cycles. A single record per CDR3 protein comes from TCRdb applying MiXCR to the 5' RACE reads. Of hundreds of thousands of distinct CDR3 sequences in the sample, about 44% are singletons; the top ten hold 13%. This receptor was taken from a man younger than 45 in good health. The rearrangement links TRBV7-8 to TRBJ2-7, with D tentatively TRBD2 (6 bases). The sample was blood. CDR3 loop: CASNSGRDSYEQYF. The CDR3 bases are TGTGCCAGCAACTCAGGGCGGGACTCCTACGAGCAGTACTTC.